This entry features one TCR beta chain sequence. Its antigen is not known. Unmatched junction bases numbered 3, after V lost 7 bases and J lost 5 bases. Germline V gene data show CDR1 as MNHEY and CDR2 as SMNVEV (reference sequence). There are 13 residues in the CDR3. TCRdb's table, derived via immunoSEQ multiplex PCR, lists solely in-frame clones and lacks some. This sample has 20,000 to 25,000 clones, with roughly nine tenths found just once. The sample originates from a study of T cells in narcolepsy. Study outcomes and limitations: Reportedly, autoreactive clonotypes were serially detected in patients' blood but not controls'. Same-patient CSF and blood CD4+ T cell clonotypes included HCRT-specific and TRIB2-specific autoreactive ones.

The sample consisted of CD45RA- memory CD4+ T cells from PBMCs. The TCR sequence derives from a human donor with narcolepsy. The chain employs TRBV27 and TRBJ2-3; TRBD2 aligns across 10 bases. Here the CDR3 DNA reads TGTGCCAGCATGATAGCGGGAGGAGATACGCAGTATTTT. Amino acid sequence: CASMIAGGDTQYF.